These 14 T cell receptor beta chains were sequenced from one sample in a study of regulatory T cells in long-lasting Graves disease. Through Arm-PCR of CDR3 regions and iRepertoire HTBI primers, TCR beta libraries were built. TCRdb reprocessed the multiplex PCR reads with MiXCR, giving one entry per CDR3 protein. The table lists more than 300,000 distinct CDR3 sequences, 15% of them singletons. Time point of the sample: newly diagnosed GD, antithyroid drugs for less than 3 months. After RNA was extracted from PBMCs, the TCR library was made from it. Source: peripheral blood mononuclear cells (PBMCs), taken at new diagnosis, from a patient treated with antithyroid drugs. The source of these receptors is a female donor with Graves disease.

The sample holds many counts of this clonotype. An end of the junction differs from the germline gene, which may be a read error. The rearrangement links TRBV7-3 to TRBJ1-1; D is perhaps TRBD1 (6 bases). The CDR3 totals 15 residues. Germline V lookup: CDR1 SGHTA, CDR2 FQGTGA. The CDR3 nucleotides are TGTGCCAGCAGCTTAACCACCGCCTGGGACACTGAAGCTTTCTTC. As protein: CASSLTTAWDTEAFF. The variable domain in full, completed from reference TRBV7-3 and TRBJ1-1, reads GAGVSQTPSNKVTEKGKYVELRCDPISGHTALYWYRQSLGQGPEFLIYFQGTGAADDSGLPNDRFFAVRPEGSVSTLKIQRTERGDSAVYLCASSLTTAWDTEAFFGQGTRLTVV.

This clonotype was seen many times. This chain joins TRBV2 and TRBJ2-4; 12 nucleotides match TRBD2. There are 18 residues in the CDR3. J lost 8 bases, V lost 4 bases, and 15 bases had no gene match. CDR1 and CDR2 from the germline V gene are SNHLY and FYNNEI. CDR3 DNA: TGTGCCAGCAGTGGGCTAGCGGGAGGGCTGACAAAGTCAGACATTCAGTACTTC. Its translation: CASSGLAGGLTKSDIQYF.

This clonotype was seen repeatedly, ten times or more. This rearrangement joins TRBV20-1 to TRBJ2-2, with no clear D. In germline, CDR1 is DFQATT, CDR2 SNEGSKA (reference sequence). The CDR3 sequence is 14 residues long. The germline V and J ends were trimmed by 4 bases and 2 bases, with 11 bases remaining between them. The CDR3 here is CSATLVENTGELFF. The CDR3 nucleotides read TGCAGTGCTACCCTGGTCGAAAACACCGGGGAGCTGTTTTTT.

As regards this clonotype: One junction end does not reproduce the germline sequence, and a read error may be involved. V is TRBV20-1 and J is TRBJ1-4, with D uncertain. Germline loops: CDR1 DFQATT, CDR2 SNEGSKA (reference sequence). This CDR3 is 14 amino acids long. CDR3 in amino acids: CSARVLDGNEELFF. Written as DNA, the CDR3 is TGCAGTGCTAGAGTCCTGGACGGAAATGAAGAACTGTTTTTT.

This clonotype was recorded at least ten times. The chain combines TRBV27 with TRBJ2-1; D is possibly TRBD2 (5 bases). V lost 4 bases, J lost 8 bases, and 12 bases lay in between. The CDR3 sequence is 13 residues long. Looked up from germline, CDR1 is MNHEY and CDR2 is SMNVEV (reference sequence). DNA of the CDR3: TGTGCCAGCAGTTCGGGCACGAGGGATGAGCAGTTCTTC. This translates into CASSSGTRDEQFF.

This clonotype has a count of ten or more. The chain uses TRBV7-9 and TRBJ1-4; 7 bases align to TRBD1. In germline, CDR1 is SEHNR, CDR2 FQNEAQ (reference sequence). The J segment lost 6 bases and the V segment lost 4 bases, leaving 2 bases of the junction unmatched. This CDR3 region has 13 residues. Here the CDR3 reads CASSSGQDEKLFF. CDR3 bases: TGTGCCAGCAGCTCCGGACAGGATGAAAAACTGTTTTTT.

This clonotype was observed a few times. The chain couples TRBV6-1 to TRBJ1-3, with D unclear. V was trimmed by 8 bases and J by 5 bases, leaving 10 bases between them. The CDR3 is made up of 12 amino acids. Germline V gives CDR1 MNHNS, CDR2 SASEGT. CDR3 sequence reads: CASEEGRNTIYF. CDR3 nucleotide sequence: TGTGCCAGCGAGGAAGGGAGAAACACCATATATTTT.

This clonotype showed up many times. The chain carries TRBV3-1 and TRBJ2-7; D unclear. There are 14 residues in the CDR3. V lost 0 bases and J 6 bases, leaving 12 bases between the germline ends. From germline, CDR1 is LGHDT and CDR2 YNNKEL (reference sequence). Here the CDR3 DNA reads TGTGCCAGCAGCCAAGATCTAGGTCTCGGCGAGCAGTACTTC. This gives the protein CASSQDLGLGEQYF.

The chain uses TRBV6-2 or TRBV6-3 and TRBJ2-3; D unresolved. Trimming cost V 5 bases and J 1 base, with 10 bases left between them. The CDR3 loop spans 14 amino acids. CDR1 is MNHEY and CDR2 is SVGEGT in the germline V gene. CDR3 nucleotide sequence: TGTGCCAGCAGTCTCTTGTCGCGCACAGATACGCAGTATTTT. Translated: CASSLLSRTDTQYF.

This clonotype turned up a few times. CDR3 nucleotide sequence: TGTGCCAGCAGTTTATGCCTCTTCTGCGGTGAAAAACTGTTTTTT. Translating it yields CASSLCLFCGEKLFF. V gene TRBV28 combines with J gene TRBJ1-4; D remains unclear. Germline V gives CDR1 MDHEN, CDR2 SYDVKM. The CDR3 is 15 residues long. Trimming shortened V by 0 bases and J by 7 bases, and 12 bases separated the two germline ends.

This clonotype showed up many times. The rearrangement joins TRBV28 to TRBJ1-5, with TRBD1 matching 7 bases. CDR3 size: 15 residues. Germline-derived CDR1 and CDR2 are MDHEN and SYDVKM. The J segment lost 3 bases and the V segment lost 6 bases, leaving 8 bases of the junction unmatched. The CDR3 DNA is TGTGCCAGCAGCCCTCAGGACAGGTCCAATCAGCCCCAGCATTTT. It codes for CASSPQDRSNQPQHF.

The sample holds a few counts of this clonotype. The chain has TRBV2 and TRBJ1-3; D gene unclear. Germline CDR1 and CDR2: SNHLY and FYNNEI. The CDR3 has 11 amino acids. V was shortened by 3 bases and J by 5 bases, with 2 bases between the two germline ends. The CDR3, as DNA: TGTGCCAGCAGTGACAGAAACACCATATATTTT. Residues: CASSDRNTIYF.

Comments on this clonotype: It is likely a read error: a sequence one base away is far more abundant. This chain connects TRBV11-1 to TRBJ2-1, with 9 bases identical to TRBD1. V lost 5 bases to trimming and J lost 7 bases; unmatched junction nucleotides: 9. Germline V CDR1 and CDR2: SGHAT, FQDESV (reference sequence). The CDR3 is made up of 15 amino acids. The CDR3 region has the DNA TGTGCCAGCAGCCCAAGCGGGGACAGGGTGAATGAGCAGTTCTTC. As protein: CASSPSGDRVNEQFF.

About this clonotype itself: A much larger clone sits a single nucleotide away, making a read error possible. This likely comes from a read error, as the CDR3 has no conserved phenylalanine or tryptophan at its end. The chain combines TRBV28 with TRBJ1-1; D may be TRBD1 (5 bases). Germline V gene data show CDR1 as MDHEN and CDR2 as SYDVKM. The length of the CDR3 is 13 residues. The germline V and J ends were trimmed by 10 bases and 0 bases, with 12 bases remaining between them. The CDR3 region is CATTGPMNTEAFS. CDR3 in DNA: TGTGCCACCACAGGCCCCATGAACACTGAAGCTTTCTCT.